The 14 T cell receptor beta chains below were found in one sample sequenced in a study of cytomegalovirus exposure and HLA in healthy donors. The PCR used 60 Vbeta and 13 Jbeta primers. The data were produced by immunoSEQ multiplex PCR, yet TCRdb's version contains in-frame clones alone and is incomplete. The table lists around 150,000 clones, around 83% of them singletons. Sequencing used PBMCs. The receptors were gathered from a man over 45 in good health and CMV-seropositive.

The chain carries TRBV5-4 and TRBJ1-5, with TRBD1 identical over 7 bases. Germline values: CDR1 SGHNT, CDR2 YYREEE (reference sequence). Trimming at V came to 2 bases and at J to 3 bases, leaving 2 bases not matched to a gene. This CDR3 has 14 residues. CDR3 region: CASSLQGHNQPQHF. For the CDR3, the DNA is TGTGCCAGCAGCTTACAGGGGCACAATCAGCCCCAGCATTTT.

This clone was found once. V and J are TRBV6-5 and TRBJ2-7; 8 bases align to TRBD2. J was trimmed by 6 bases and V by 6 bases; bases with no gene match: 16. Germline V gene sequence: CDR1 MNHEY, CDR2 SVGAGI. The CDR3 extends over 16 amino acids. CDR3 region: CASSYASWAGGREQYF. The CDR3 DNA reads TGTGCCAGCAGCTACGCTTCCTGGGCGGGAGGTCGCGAGCAGTACTTC.

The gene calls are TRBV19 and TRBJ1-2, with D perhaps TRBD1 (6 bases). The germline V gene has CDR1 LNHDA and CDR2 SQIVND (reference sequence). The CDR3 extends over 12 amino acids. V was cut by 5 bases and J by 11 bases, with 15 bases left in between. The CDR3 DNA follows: TGTGCCAGTAGTCCTTCGACAGGCACTTACACCTTC. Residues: CASSPSTGTYTF.

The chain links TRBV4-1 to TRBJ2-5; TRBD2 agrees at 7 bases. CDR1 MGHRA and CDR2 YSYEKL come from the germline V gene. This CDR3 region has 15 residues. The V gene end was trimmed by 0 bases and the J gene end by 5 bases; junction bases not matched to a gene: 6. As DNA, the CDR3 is TGCGCCAGCAGCCAAGATCCCAGGGAGGGGGAGACCCAGTACTTC. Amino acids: CASSQDPREGETQYF.

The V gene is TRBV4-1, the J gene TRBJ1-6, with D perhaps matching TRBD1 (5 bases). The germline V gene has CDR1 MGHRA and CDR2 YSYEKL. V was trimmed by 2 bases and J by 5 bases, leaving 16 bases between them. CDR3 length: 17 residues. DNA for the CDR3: TGCGCCAGCAGCCAATTCCTCCAGGGAACCAATAATTCACCCCTCCACTTT. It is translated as CASSQFLQGTNNSPLHF.

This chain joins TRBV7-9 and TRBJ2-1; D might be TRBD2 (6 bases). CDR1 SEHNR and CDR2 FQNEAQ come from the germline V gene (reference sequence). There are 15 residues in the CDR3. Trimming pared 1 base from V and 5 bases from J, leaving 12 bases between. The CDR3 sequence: CASSLVGRGDNEQFF. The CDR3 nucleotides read TGTGCCAGCAGCTTAGTCGGGAGAGGGGACAATGAGCAGTTCTTC.

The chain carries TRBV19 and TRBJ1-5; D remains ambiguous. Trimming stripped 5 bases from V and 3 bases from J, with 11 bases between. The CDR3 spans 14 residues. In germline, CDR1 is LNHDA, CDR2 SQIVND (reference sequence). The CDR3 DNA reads TGTGCCAGTAGTGCGGCAGATTTCAATCAGCCCCAGCATTTT. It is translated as CASSAADFNQPQHF.

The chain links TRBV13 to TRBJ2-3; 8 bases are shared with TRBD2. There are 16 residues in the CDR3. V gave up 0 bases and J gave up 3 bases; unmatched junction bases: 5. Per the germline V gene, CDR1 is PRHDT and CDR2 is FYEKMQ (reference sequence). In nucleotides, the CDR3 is TGTGCCAGCAGCTTAGGCCACGCGGGAGGAACAGATACGCAGTATTTT. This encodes CASSLGHAGGTDTQYF.

CDR3 sequence reads: CASSSTTRSGETQYF. The CDR3 DNA is TGCGCCAGCAGCTCCACCACTAGAAGCGGCGAGACCCAGTACTTC. V is TRBV5-1 and J is TRBJ2-5; weak D call: TRBD2 (5 bases). The V end lost 3 bases, the J end lost 5 bases, and 17 bases lay between the germline ends. The CDR3 sequence is 15 residues long. Germline CDR1 and CDR2: SGHRS and YFSETQ.

The CDR3 loop is CASFSGELFF. In DNA, the CDR3 is TGTGCCAGCTTCTCCGGGGAGCTGTTTTTT. The gene calls are TRBV2 and TRBJ2-2; D not certain. Trimming cost V 8 bases and J 6 bases, with 4 bases left between them. Germline CDR1 is SNHLY and CDR2 is FYNNEI. The CDR3 is 10 residues long.

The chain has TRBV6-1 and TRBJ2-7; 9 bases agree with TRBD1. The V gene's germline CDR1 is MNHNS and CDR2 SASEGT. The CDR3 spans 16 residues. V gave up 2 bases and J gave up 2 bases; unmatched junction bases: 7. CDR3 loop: CASSEIKGQGPYEQYF. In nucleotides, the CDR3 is TGTGCCAGCAGTGAAATCAAGGGACAGGGACCCTACGAGCAGTACTTC.

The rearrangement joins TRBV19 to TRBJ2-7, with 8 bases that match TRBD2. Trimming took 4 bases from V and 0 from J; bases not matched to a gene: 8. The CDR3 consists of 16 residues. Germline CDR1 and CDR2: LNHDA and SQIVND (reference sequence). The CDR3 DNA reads TGTGCCAGTAGTACGGCGGTGCGGGGGGTCTCCTACGAGCAGTACTTC. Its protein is CASSTAVRGVSYEQYF.

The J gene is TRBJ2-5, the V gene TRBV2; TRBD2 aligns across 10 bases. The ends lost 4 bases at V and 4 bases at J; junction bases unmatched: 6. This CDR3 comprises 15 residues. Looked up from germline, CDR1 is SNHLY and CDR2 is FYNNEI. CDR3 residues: CASSVYSGGSETQYF. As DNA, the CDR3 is TGTGCCAGCAGTGTCTATAGCGGGGGGTCAGAGACCCAGTACTTC.

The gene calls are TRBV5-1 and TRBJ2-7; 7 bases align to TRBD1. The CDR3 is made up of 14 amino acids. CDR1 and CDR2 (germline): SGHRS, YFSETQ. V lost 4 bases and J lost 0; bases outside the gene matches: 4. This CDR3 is CASSPRDSSYEQYF. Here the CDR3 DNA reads TGCGCCAGCAGCCCCCGGGACAGCTCCTACGAGCAGTACTTC.